This TCR beta chain appears in the sequencing data of a study of OX40 agonist ivuxolimab in advanced cancers. Germline V gene sequence: CDR1 LGHNA, CDR2 YNFKEQ. Deletions cut 1 base from V and 7 bases from J, with 16 bases between. The CDR3 consists of 15 residues. Assay: immunoSEQ multiplex PCR; the TCRdb copy retains only in-frame clones and omits some. The data hold around 95,000 clones, with approximately 93% observed a single time. The input for sequencing was CD4+ or CD8+ T cells sorted from blood, taken in a trial of the OX40 agonist ivuxolimab. This chain uses TRBV4-2 with TRBJ2-5; D unresolved. This sequence was found in an adult with an advanced solid tumor such as melanoma, head and neck, liver or kidney cancer. CDR3 loop: CASSQGSLALATQYF. The CDR3 DNA sequence: TGTGCCAGCAGCCAAGGCTCTTTGGCCTTGGCGACCCAGTACTTC.